This T cell receptor (beta chain) is drawn from a study of blood T cell repertoires in COVID-19. The germline V and J ends were trimmed by 2 bases and 0 bases, with 8 bases remaining between them. This CDR3 spans 15 amino acids. Germline values: CDR1 MGHRA, CDR2 YSYEKL. Original analysis: Amplifying reference gene primers gave estimates of nucleated cell counts. Produced via immunoSEQ multiplex PCR; TCRdb's table is partial and in-frame only. The V and J calls and the clone size are those of that table, but D and trimming were determined from the DNA. The table lists 140,000 or so clones, 65% to 90% of them singletons.

J is TRBJ2-1 and V is TRBV4-1; the D is unclear. The source of this sequence is a man aged 55 to 70 with active or convalescent COVID-19. The material sequenced was peripheral blood. The CDR3 DNA is TGCGCCAGCAGCCAAATACAGAGCTCCTACAATGAGCAGTTCTTC. This gives the protein CASSQIQSSYNEQFF.